The 23 T cell receptor beta chains listed next were all sequenced from one sample in a study of monozygotic twins with inflammatory bowel disease. TCRdb re-called the 5' RACE reads, yielding one record per CDR3 amino acid sequence without DNA. This sample's clone table lists nearly 450,000 distinct CDR3 sequences. The specimen sequenced was blood. These receptors came from a human donor with ulcerative colitis or Crohn's disease, or a healthy co-twin of an affected twin (not recorded which).

V and J are TRBV27 and TRBJ2-7; the D call of TRBD1 rests on TCRdb alone, since no DNA is present to check it. The CDR3 covers 13 residues. Germline V gene data show CDR1 as MNHEY and CDR2 as SMNVEV (reference sequence). The CDR3 sequence: CASSSLQGYEQYF.

The chain has TRBV9 and TRBJ1-2; TCRdb outputs TRBD1, but without DNA this stays unchecked. Germline V CDR1 and CDR2: SGDLS, YYNGEE. CDR3 length equals 15 residues. CDR3: CASSGWTETNYGYTF.

The rearrangement uses TRBV20-1 and TRBJ2-7; TCRdb picks TRBD2, but there is no DNA to check that call. The CDR3 runs to 14 residues. Per the germline V gene, CDR1 is DFQATT and CDR2 is SNEGSKA (reference sequence). CDR3 in amino acids: CSAMTSGKAYEQYF.

The rearrangement joins TRBV18 to TRBJ1-1. Germline V gene sequence: CDR1 KGHSH, CDR2 LQKENI. This CDR3 is 14 amino acids long. The chain's CDR3 is CASSFKRDGTEAFF.

The chain uses TRBV5-1 and TRBJ2-2; TCRdb's D call of TRBD2 is untestable without DNA. This CDR3 comprises 16 residues. Germline assignment: CDR1 SGHRS and CDR2 YFSETQ. The CDR3 here is CASSRQLAELSGELFF.

The chain joins TRBV7-2 to TRBJ1-2; TCRdb picks TRBD1, but there is no DNA to check that call. This CDR3 spans 13 amino acids. Germline CDR1 SGHTA, CDR2 FQGNSA. CDR3 protein: CASSLGDSYGYTF.

The rearrangement uses TRBV12-3 or TRBV12-4 and TRBJ1-4; as DNA is missing, the TRBD1 call by TCRdb cannot be tested. The CDR3 has 13 residues. The CDR3 spells CASSTGSGEKLFF.

The J gene is TRBJ1-1, the V gene TRBV9; TCRdb outputs TRBD1, but without DNA this stays unchecked. The CDR3 totals 13 residues. The V gene's germline CDR1 is SGDLS and CDR2 YYNGEE. The CDR3 spells CASSVEGGPEAFF.

This sequence joins TRBV11-2 and TRBJ2-5; TCRdb lists TRBD1, though no DNA is available to test this call. Germline V gene sequence: CDR1 SGHAT, CDR2 FQNNGV. The CDR3 is 14 amino acids. CDR3 in amino acids: CASSRDEGQETQYF.

The chain links TRBV5-4 to TRBJ1-1; TCRdb designates TRBD1, a call that cannot be tested without DNA. The CDR3 spans 14 residues. Germline V lookup: CDR1 SGHNT, CDR2 YYREEE (reference sequence). CDR3 loop: CASSFRDTNTEAFF.

This sequence joins TRBV11-2 and TRBJ2-7; the TRBD1 assignment by TCRdb is unverifiable without DNA. Germline CDR1 and CDR2: SGHAT and FQNNGV. The CDR3 runs 13 residues. The chain's CDR3 is CASTTGVGREQYF. The full variable domain, with the rest looked up from reference TRBV11-2 and TRBJ2-7, is EAGVAQSPRYKIIEKRQSVAFWCNPISGHATLYWYQQILGQGPKLLIQFQNNGVVDDSQLPKDRFSAERLKGVDSTLKIQPAKLEDSAVYLCASTTGVGREQYFGPGTRLTVT.

This sequence joins TRBV10-2 and TRBJ2-7; TCRdb designates TRBD1, a call that cannot be tested without DNA. The CDR3 length is 14 residues. Germline lookup yields CDR1 WSHSY and CDR2 SAAADI. The CDR3 loop is CASRSGGRRGEQYF.

The rearrangement links TRBV7-9 to TRBJ2-5; TCRdb's assignment of TRBD2 cannot be checked, as there is no DNA. Germline lookup yields CDR1 SEHNR and CDR2 FQNEAQ (reference sequence). This CDR3 is 15 amino acids long. CDR3 in amino acids: CASSTRLVEGETQYF.

The chain combines TRBV7-8 with TRBJ1-1; TCRdb's D call of TRBD1 is untestable without DNA. This CDR3 is built from 14 residues. Germline lookup yields CDR1 SGHVS and CDR2 FQNEAQ. The CDR3 loop is CASSATRGGTEAFF.

V and J are TRBV19 and TRBJ1-5; TCRdb reports TRBD1, a call that lacks DNA to check it against. Germline values: CDR1 LNHDA, CDR2 SQIVND (reference sequence). CDR3 length: 15 residues. The CDR3 region is CASTNSRATGQPQHF.

This chain connects TRBV6-1 to TRBJ2-7; TCRdb proposes TRBD2, but this gene call is untestable without DNA. The germline V gene encodes CDR1 MNHNS and CDR2 SASEGT. The CDR3 spans 14 residues. CDR3 residues: CASREGTPAYEQYF.

This chain's CDR3 is CASSYSANSWGNTEAFF. The chain combines TRBV6-5 with TRBJ1-1. The CDR3 runs 17 residues. Looked up from germline, CDR1 is MNHEY and CDR2 is SVGAGI.

The chain recombines TRBV5-1 with TRBJ1-2. The CDR3 has 15 residues. From germline, CDR1 is SGHRS and CDR2 YFSETQ. The CDR3: CASSLESPRGYGYTF.

The chain recombines TRBV7-3 with TRBJ2-1; without DNA, the TCRdb call of TRBD2 cannot be checked. This CDR3 is built from 15 residues. CDR1 is SGHTA and CDR2 is FQGTGA in the germline V gene. CDR3 sequence: CASRDTGLGHNEQFF. Combining the CDR3 with reference TRBV7-3 and TRBJ2-1 gives the whole variable domain GAGVSQTPSNKVTEKGKYVELRCDPISGHTALYWYRQSLGQGPEFLIYFQGTGAADDSGLPNDRFFAVRPEGSVSTLKIQRTERGDSAVYLCASRDTGLGHNEQFFGPGTRLTVL.

The CDR3: CASSLDGLPYEQYF. The J gene is TRBJ2-7, the V gene TRBV5-1. The CDR3 runs 14 residues. Germline loops: CDR1 SGHRS, CDR2 YFSETQ.

The chain combines TRBV20-1 with TRBJ2-5; the D gene TCRdb calls, TRBD1, cannot be checked with no DNA. Germline loops: CDR1 DFQATT, CDR2 SNEGSKA (reference sequence). The CDR3 sequence is 14 residues long. Here the CDR3 reads CSAGGAARQETQYF.

The CDR3 loop reads CASSQDPGKDTQYF. The chain joins TRBV4-2 to TRBJ2-3. Per the germline V gene, CDR1 is LGHNA and CDR2 is YNFKEQ. This CDR3 has 14 residues.

The rearrangement joins TRBV10-3 to TRBJ2-1; TCRdb names TRBD1, which stays unverified in the absence of DNA. There are 14 residues in the CDR3. The germline gives CDR1 ENHRY, CDR2 SYGVKD. CDR3 in amino acids: CAIKGQGSYNEQFF.